This T cell receptor beta chain was identified during a study of blood T cell repertoires in COVID-19. Whole-study context: Acute and convalescent COVID-19 samples came from the United States, Italy and Spain.

The CDR3 loop spans 13 amino acids. In germline, CDR1 is MDHEN, CDR2 SYDVKM. V lost 10 bases, J lost 2 bases, and 15 bases lay in between. The data were produced by immunoSEQ multiplex PCR, yet TCRdb's version contains in-frame clones alone and is incomplete. The sample lists 150,000 to 200,000 clones, roughly 85% occurring once. The chain combines TRBV28 with TRBJ2-7; possible D gene TRBD2, 5 bases. Sequencing was done on a sample of peripheral blood. The clonotype originates from a human donor in a cohort sampled during active COVID-19. The CDR3 nucleotides are TGTGCCAACCAAAAACCCGGGACCTACGAGCAGTACTTC. This sequence encodes CANQKPGTYEQYF.